This T cell receptor beta chain comes out of a study of regulatory T cells in long-lasting Graves disease. This clonotype was seen many times. Combining iRepertoire HTBI primers with Arm-PCR of CDR3 regions, the authors built TCR beta libraries. MiXCR, applied by TCRdb to the multiplex PCR reads, yields one record per CDR3 protein. The table has around 430,000 distinct CDR3 sequences, roughly 23% seen once; the top ten hold around 13%. Time point defined: persistent/refractory GD, antithyroid drugs over 5 years with positive TRAb. Extracted PBMC RNA gave rise to the TCR library. V lost 6 bases, J lost 1 base, and 12 bases lay in between. This CDR3 contains 14 residues.

The rearrangement joins TRBV12-3 or TRBV12-4 to TRBJ1-1; perhaps TRBD1 as D (6 bases). The sample consisted of peripheral blood mononuclear cells (PBMCs), taken when the disease was refractory, from a patient treated with antithyroid drugs. The TCR sequence derives from a female donor with Graves disease. CDR3 nucleotides: TGTGCCAGCAGCATCGGGGGGGCGAACACTGAAGCTTTCTTT. Its protein product is CASSIGGANTEAFF.